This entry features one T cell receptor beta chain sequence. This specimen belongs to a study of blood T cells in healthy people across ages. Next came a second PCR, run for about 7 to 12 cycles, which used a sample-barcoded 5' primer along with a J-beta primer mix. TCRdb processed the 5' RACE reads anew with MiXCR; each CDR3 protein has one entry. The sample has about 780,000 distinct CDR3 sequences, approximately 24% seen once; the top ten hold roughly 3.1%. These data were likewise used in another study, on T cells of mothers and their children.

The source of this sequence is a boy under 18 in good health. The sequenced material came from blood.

CDR3 coding DNA: TGTGCCAGCAGTTCACACATGGGCAATCAGCCCCAGCATTTT. Protein: CASSSHMGNQPQHF. J is TRBJ1-5 and V is TRBV12-3 or TRBV12-4; unclear D gene. V lost 4 bases, J lost 2 bases, and 9 bases lay in between. This CDR3 contains 14 residues.